This record looks at one TCR beta chain sequence and its context. At least ten counts were recorded for this clonotype. Its antigen is still unknown. Nothing much larger sits one base from this clone, and base qualities are not available. The run used an Illumina HiSeq 2000. TCR beta chain libraries were generated through multiplex PCR amplification. The amplified TCR beta chain products were analyzed by high-throughput sequencing. The raw public data were reprocessed by TCRdb itself: fastp quality trimming at Q25, MiXCR clonotype calling, in-frame beta chains only. Rows are combined by CDR3 protein, so each entry shows the most common genes and DNA. The sample table holds over 200,000 distinct CDR3 sequences, of which under 40% were seen once. 3% to 4% of the sample is taken by the ten largest. The data belong to a study of breast tumors, draining lymph nodes, adjacent tissues (dated by TCRdb to the mid-2010s). As for the study more broadly: In breast cancer patients, the study compared the TCR beta repertoires of tumor, adjacent nontumor tissue and axillary lymph nodes. The study aimed to assess the relationships and possible T-cell exchange between tumor, surrounding tissue and draining lymph node repertoires in human breast cancer.

Lymph node samples were obtained from the axillary draining lymph nodes of breast cancer patients. Summary of the overall study and its limitations: The study presented the conclusion that tumor T cells originate in lymph nodes as consistent with a hypothesis, not as something directly demonstrated. Tumors showed preferential V and J gene usage, and their T-cell repertoire diversity fell below that of lymph nodes yet above that of nontumor tissue. The data were considered consistent with the idea that most tumor T cells come from the lymph node and then expand in tumor tissue. Tumor and nontumor tissue repertoires were found to be significantly more similar in luminal-like than in basal-like breast cancer.

From cysteine to phenylalanine, the CDR3 is 15 amino acids long. The sequence is cut down to CDR3 DNA, 45 bases in frame from base 1. CDR1 MNHEY and CDR2 SVGAGI were looked up in the germline V gene. The germline V end is reduced by 2 bases and the J end by 6 bases; junction bases left unmatched: 5. The sequencing sample was made of axillary lymph node tissue. The chain couples TRBV6-5 to TRBJ2-1, with TRBD1 matching 9 junction bases. The sequence was collected from a female donor with breast cancer. Some clones in this sample may be carry-over from other donors' samples. The DNA sequence is given as TGTGCCAGCAGTTACGTGACAGGGGGGATCAATGAGCAGTTCTTC. Translated, this is CASSYVTGGINEQFF.